The 9 T cell receptor beta chains listed next were all sequenced from one sample in a study of spatial heterogeneity in lung cancer. Time point specified: sample taken at primary tumor resection. Whole RNA from tumor, nontumor lung or frozen PBMC was sequenced unsorted. TCRdb re-derived calls from the 5' RACE reads in MiXCR, one entry per CDR3 protein. The table shows about 36,000 distinct CDR3 sequences, with less than 5.5% occurring only once. Specimen: PBMCs, collected at surgery. These TCRs come from a female donor with early-stage non-small cell lung cancer.

This clonotype occurred many times. The V and J genes are TRBV12-3 or TRBV12-4 and TRBJ1-1; 7 bases agree with TRBD1. V shed 4 bases, J shed 1 base, and the junction held 6 bases outside the gene matches. The CDR3 extends over 15 amino acids. Here the CDR3 reads CASSYRDSGNTEAFF. The CDR3 nucleotides read TGTGCCAGCAGTTACCGGGACAGTGGGAACACTGAAGCTTTCTTT.

The V call is TRBV5-1, the J call TRBJ1-2, with a tentative D call TRBD1 (6 bases). The CDR3 is 18 residues long. From germline, CDR1 is SGHRS and CDR2 YFSETQ. V shed 3 bases and J shed 0 bases, with 21 bases lying between them. CDR3 protein: CASSSSPGHLSSNYGYTF. CDR3 DNA sequence: TGCGCCAGCAGCTCGTCTCCGGGACACCTATCCTCTAACTATGGCTACACCTTC.

This clonotype was observed at least ten times. The chain is built from TRBV20-1 and TRBJ2-1; D may be TRBD1 or TRBD2 (5 bases each). Per the germline V gene, CDR1 is DFQATT and CDR2 is SNEGSKA (reference sequence). The CDR3 totals 13 residues. V gave up 3 bases and J gave up 6 bases, with 12 bases separating them. The CDR3 loop reads CSASRGGSNEQFF. The DNA of the CDR3 is TGCAGTGCTAGTCGGGGCGGTTCCAATGAGCAGTTCTTC.

Ten or more counts support this clonotype. The chain is built from TRBV2 and TRBJ2-7, with D uncertain. This CDR3 is built from 14 residues. In germline, CDR1 is SNHLY, CDR2 FYNNEI. V was pared by 0 bases and J by 4 bases, with 10 bases between. The CDR3 is CASSEAEEPYEQYF. The CDR3 DNA sequence: TGTGCCAGCAGTGAAGCTGAGGAACCATACGAGCAGTACTTC.

The sample holds a few counts of this clonotype. The J gene is TRBJ1-5, the V gene TRBV19; 8 bases agree with TRBD1. V trimming: 4 bases; J trimming: 3 bases; junction bases outside the gene matches: 5. CDR1 LNHDA and CDR2 SQIVND come from the germline V gene (reference sequence). This CDR3 region has 15 residues. DNA of the CDR3: TGTGCCAGTAGTACCCGGGACAGGCACAATCAGCCCCAGCATTTT. It codes for CASSTRDRHNQPQHF.

This clonotype was seen a few times. The genes are TRBV28 and TRBJ2-3; TRBD2 matches 9 bases. The CDR3 extends over 15 amino acids. Losses at the gene ends were 3 bases for V and 2 bases for J; bases not matched to a gene: 3. Germline loops: CDR1 MDHEN, CDR2 SYDVKM. This chain's CDR3 is CASSFLAGYTDTQYF. Here the CDR3 DNA reads TGTGCCAGCAGTTTCCTAGCGGGATACACAGATACGCAGTATTTT.

The J gene is TRBJ2-7, the V gene TRBV5-1; D not resolved. Germline values: CDR1 SGHRS, CDR2 YFSETQ. With 1 base removed from V and 1 base from J, the gap between germline ends came to 9 bases. The CDR3 contains 14 residues. The CDR3 DNA follows: TGCGCCAGCAGCTTGTCCTGGTTGTCCTACGAGCAGTACTTC. Its protein product is CASSLSWLSYEQYF.

There are many counts of this clonotype. The J gene is TRBJ2-2, the V gene TRBV20-1; 8 bases are shared with TRBD2. Germline CDR1 is DFQATT and CDR2 is SNEGSKA (reference sequence). V was clipped by 0 bases and J by 3 bases; unmatched bases: 6. The CDR3 loop spans 16 amino acids. CDR3 protein: CSARDLWRGDTGELFF. The CDR3 region has the DNA TGCAGTGCTAGAGATCTGTGGCGGGGGGACACCGGGGAGCTGTTTTTT.

This clonotype appeared many times. The V and J genes are TRBV2 and TRBJ2-7; D perhaps matches TRBD2 (6 bases). V was shortened by 1 base and J by 6 bases, with 13 bases between the two germline ends. CDR1 and CDR2 from the germline V gene are SNHLY and FYNNEI. The length of the CDR3 is 14 residues. Written as DNA, the CDR3 is TGTGCCAGCAGTGAAGGGCAGGGAGGCGCCGAGCAGTACTTC. Amino acids: CASSEGQGGAEQYF.